This TCR beta chain was retrieved from a study of neoadjuvant anti-PD-1 for oral cavity cancer. As for the study in general: Most patients had three to four biweekly doses of 3 mg/kg nivolumab before resection.

V shed 1 base and J shed 4 bases, with 10 bases lying between them. This CDR3 region has 14 residues. CDR1 is MNHEY and CDR2 is SMNVEV in the germline V gene (reference sequence). The time point here: after neoadjuvant nivolumab, at surgical resection. Patients had HPV-negative, locally advanced oral cavity squamous cell carcinoma. Most PBMC samples had approximately 480 ng input DNA in six replicates. Assay: immunoSEQ multiplex PCR; the TCRdb copy retains only in-frame clones and omits some. Among some 14,000 clones, about 70% were seen once, and the ten largest hold around 2.3%. This receptor was identified in a person between 35 and 79 years old with oral cavity squamous cell carcinoma. This rearrangement joins TRBV27 to TRBJ1-2; D unresolved. The source was PBMCs, collected after nivolumab (anti-PD-1) treatment. The CDR3 reads CASSLLGMGYGYTF. The CDR3 bases are TGTGCCAGCAGTTTATTGGGGATGGGCTATGGCTACACCTTC.